The rows below give T cell receptor beta chains drawn from one sample of a study of Tregs in tolerant kidney transplant recipients. Their recognized antigens are unknown. Repertoires were generated with immunoSEQ multiplex PCR, while TCRdb's copy carries only in-frame clones and drops some. In the table there are roughly 5,000 clones, 90% of which are singletons. The material sequenced was Tregs from blood cultured with allogeneic cells, taken before the transplant. Receptor source: a human patient who received a combined kidney and bone marrow transplant. Each CDR3 is given with its conserved first and last residue. Each record gives: J gene, clone size, V gene, D gene, CDR3 DNA, CDR3 protein. D genes are given only for firm matches. Clone size appears in some rows only: once, few, many, or a class for an expanded clone.

TRBJ1-2	.	TRBV7-6	TRBD1	TGTGCCAGCAGCTTAACCCAGGGGGGATCTAACTATGGCTACACCTTC	CASSLTQGGSNYGYTF
TRBJ2-2	.	TRBV6-1	.	TGTGCCAGCAGTCCCGACAGCGGGCATTTCGGGGAGCTGTTTTTT	CASSPDSGHFGELFF
TRBJ1-1	.	TRBV29-1	TRBD1	TGCAGCGTCCTACCGGGACAGGGGGCTTTGAACACTGAAGCTTTCTTT	CSVLPGQGALNTEAFF
TRBJ1-4	.	TRBV9	TRBD1	TGTGCCAGCAGCGTCCACGGGACAGGGTATGAAAAACTGTTTTTT	CASSVHGTGYEKLFF
TRBJ1-5	.	TRBV7-8	.	TGTGCCAGCAGCTTAGATCAGGGAAAAAATCAGCCCCAGCATTTT	CASSLDQGKNQPQHF
TRBJ1-2	.	TRBV10-3	.	TGTGCCATCAGTATCACCGGTACCGATGGCTACACCTTC	CAISITGTDGYTF
TRBJ2-1	.	TRBV1	.	TGCACCAGCAGCCGAGGGAGCGCCGGGACAGGGTTGAGGCATGAGCAGTTCTTC	CTSSRGSAGTGLRHEQFF
TRBJ1-2	.	TRBV28	.	TGTGCCAGCAGTTCGGCCGGTGACTATGGCTACACCTTC	CASSSAGDYGYTF
TRBJ1-2	.	TRBV28	.	TGTGCCTGCGGGGAGGGACGGTATGGCTACACCTTC	CACGEGRYGYTF
TRBJ2-7	.	TRBV6-5	TRBD1	TGTGCCAGCAGTTACACCGACAGGGTTACATCCTACGAGCAGTACTTC	CASSYTDRVTSYEQYF
TRBJ1-1	.	TRBV14	TRBD1	TGTGCCAGCAGCCAAGAGGAAACAGGGGGCGGCGGAGCTTTCTTT	CASSQEETGGGGAFF
TRBJ1-2	.	TRBV4-1	.	TGCGCCAGCAGCCAGACCGTTAGCGCGGGGGGTTGGGGCTACACCTTC	CASSQTVSAGGWGYTF
TRBJ2-1	.	TRBV5-6	.	TGTGCCAGCAGCTTGTTGGGACCGCGTTTATACAATGAGCAGTTCTTC	CASSLLGPRLYNEQFF
TRBJ2-7	.	TRBV5-1	TRBD1	TGCGCCAGCAGCCAAGGCCCGACGACAGGGGGCTACGAGCAGTACTTC	CASSQGPTTGGYEQYF
TRBJ2-2	.	TRBV6-5	TRBD1	TGTGCCAGCACCAGGGGGACCGGGGAGCTGTTTTTT	CASTRGTGELFF
TRBJ1-2	.	TRBV6-5	.	TGTGCCAGCAGCCCTAGACCCATCTATGGCTACACCTTC	CASSPRPIYGYTF
TRBJ2-1	.	TRBV7-7	.	TGTGCCAGCAGCCCCGGGAGCGCCTACAATGAGCAGTTCTTC	CASSPGSAYNEQFF
TRBJ1-6	.	TRBV27	.	TGTGCCAGCAGTTGGGGGGGGGTCAATAATTCACCCCTCCACTTT	CASSWGGVNNSPLHF
TRBJ2-1	.	TRBV29-1	.	TGCAGCGTGCATGACTCCTACAATGAGCAGTTCTTC	CSVHDSYNEQFF
TRBJ1-2	.	TRBV28	.	TGTGCCAGCAGAGGACCGGCTAGGGGAAACTATGGCTACACCTTC	CASRGPARGNYGYTF
TRBJ2-7	.	TRBV6-1	TRBD1	TGTGCCAGCGACAGGGCAAGCTCCTACGAGCAGTACTTC	CASDRASSYEQYF
TRBJ1-2	.	TRBV6-5	.	TGTGCCAGCAGCTCCGGACGGAACTATGGCTACACCTTC	CASSSGRNYGYTF
TRBJ2-3	.	TRBV7-9	TRBD2	TGTGCCAGCAGCAAGACCCCGGGACTAGCGGGAGGGAAGACAGATACGCAGTATTTT	CASSKTPGLAGGKTDTQYF
TRBJ2-2	once	TRBV9	.	TGTGCCAGCAGCGTTAGAGGGAGAACCGGGGAGCTGTTTTTT	CASSVRGRTGELFF
TRBJ2-7	.	TRBV5-1	TRBD2	TGCGCCAGCAGCTTGGCCTCTACTAGCGGCTACTCCTACGAGCAGTACTTC	CASSLASTSGYSYEQYF
TRBJ1-1	.	TRBV11-2	TRBD1	TGTGCCAGCAGCTTCCAGGAGGGGGCGAGTGAAGCTTTCTTT	CASSFQEGASEAFF
TRBJ2-7	.	TRBV6-5	TRBD2	TGTGCCAGCCACCTTTTAGCGGGAGGCCCGGGCGAGCAGTACTTC	CASHLLAGGPGEQYF
TRBJ2-1	.	TRBV6-5	.	TGTGCCAGCAGTTACTCTCACACGCTTAACAATGAGCAGTTCTTC	CASSYSHTLNNEQFF
TRBJ1-2	.	TRBV28	TRBD1	TGTGCCAGCCTAGGGGGCGGCGGCTACACCTTC	CASLGGGGYTF
TRBJ2-7	once	TRBV6-6	TRBD1	TGTGCCAGCAGTTTGGGACAGGGATCTTACGAGCAGTACTTC	CASSLGQGSYEQYF
TRBJ1-5	.	TRBV19	.	TGTGCCAGTAGCCTAACCGGGACCCTCAATCAGCCCCAGCATTTT	CASSLTGTLNQPQHF
TRBJ2-5	.	TRBV7-9	TRBD2	TGTGCCAGCAGCGCAAGACTAGCAAGAGAGACCCAGTACTTC	CASSARLARETQYF
TRBJ1-2	.	TRBV28	.	TGTGCCAGCACCCCCGGCAGGGCAATCGGCTACACCTTC	CASTPGRAIGYTF
TRBJ2-1	.	TRBV20-1	.	TGCAGTGCTAGAGGGTTTACGGAGCAGTTCTTC	CSARGFTEQFF
TRBJ2-7	.	TRBV6-1	.	TGTGCCAGCGCCTTGGGGGGGCCCTCCTACGAGCAGTACTTC	CASALGGPSYEQYF
TRBJ1-4	.	TRBV7-6	.	TGTGCCAGCAGCTTACGGACACCTCCAACTATTGAAAAACTGTTTTTT	CASSLRTPPTIEKLFF
TRBJ2-2	.	TRBV5-1	.	TGCGCCAGCAGCTCGGACAGCACCGGGGAGCTGTTTTTT	CASSSDSTGELFF
TRBJ2-7	.	TRBV6-1	TRBD1	TGTGCCAGCAGTGACAGGGGGCGGACGCTTTACGAGCAGTACTTC	CASSDRGRTLYEQYF
TRBJ2-3	.	TRBV9	.	TGTGCCAGCAGCCCAAGACTGGGGGATAACACAGATACGCAGTATTTT	CASSPRLGDNTDTQYF
TRBJ1-2	few	TRBV6-5	TRBD1	TGTGCCGCCCACAGGGGGCGTTATGGCTACACCTTC	CAAHRGRYGYTF
TRBJ1-2	.	TRBV11-2	.	TGTGCCAGCAGCCTTTTCCAGACTGATTACCGCTATGGCTACACCTTC	CASSLFQTDYRYGYTF
TRBJ2-7	.	TRBV27	.	TGTGCCAGCAGTTTACAGGCATACAGCTCCTACGAGCAGTACTTC	CASSLQAYSSYEQYF
TRBJ1-5	.	TRBV7-2	.	TGTGCCAGCAGCTTAGAATATGGCCAGCCTAATCAGCCCCAGCATTTT	CASSLEYGQPNQPQHF
TRBJ2-3	.	TRBV11-2	TRBD2	TGTGCCAGCAGCTTTGGGGGAGGGAAGGGAGATACGCAGTATTTT	CASSFGGGKGDTQYF
TRBJ2-4	.	TRBV20-1	.	TGCAGTGCTGGGGGGCTAAACATTCAGTACTTC	CSAGGLNIQYF
TRBJ1-1	.	TRBV6-5	.	TGTGCCAGCAGTGCCTTATCAGGGGCACTTGAAGCTTTCTTT	CASSALSGALEAFF
TRBJ2-5	.	TRBV29-1	TRBD1	TGCAGCGGGGCCCCCGGGACAGGGTTTCAAGAGACCCAGTACTTC	CSGAPGTGFQETQYF
TRBJ1-5	.	TRBV2	TRBD1	TGTGCCAGCAAGCTCACAGGGACAGGTGGTCAGCCCCAGCATTTT	CASKLTGTGGQPQHF
TRBJ2-5	.	TRBV4-3	.	TGCGCCAGCAGCTACAAACTCCAAGAGACCCAGTACTTC	CASSYKLQETQYF
TRBJ2-3	.	TRBV2	TRBD1	TGTGCCAGCAGTTTCCAGGGGGCTAGCACAGATACGCAGTATTTT	CASSFQGASTDTQYF
TRBJ2-7	.	TRBV21-1	.	TGTGCCAGCAGCTACCCCCCCGTTATCTACGAGCAGTACTTC	CASSYPPVIYEQYF
TRBJ2-5	.	TRBV5-1	.	TGCGCCAGCGGCCTCGGAGCCCAAGAGACCCAGTACTTC	CASGLGAQETQYF
TRBJ1-1	.	TRBV18	.	TGTGCCAGCTCACCACTCAGCGGGCGAGGGACTGAAGCTTTCTTT	CASSPLSGRGTEAFF
TRBJ1-2	.	TRBV7-2	.	TGTGCCAGCAGCTTAGTACAGGGCAACTATGGCTACACCTTC	CASSLVQGNYGYTF
TRBJ1-2	.	TRBV18	.	TGTGCCAGCTCACCATTTCCAGGGCACGGGGATGGCTACACCTTC	CASSPFPGHGDGYTF
TRBJ2-6	.	TRBV19	.	TGTGCCAGTAGTAAGCCCAGTGAGTCTGGGGCCAACGTCCTGACTTTC	CASSKPSESGANVLTF
TRBJ1-3	.	TRBV27	.	TGTGCCAGCAGTTTAGTGCCCTCCGGGGGGCTAGGTGGAAACACCATATATTTT	CASSLVPSGGLGGNTIYF
TRBJ2-2	.	TRBV7-2	TRBD2	TGTGCCAGCAGCTTAGGACTAGCGGGAGGGACCGGGGAGCTGTTTTTT	CASSLGLAGGTGELFF